A single TCR beta chain is shown here with its context. In the authors' methods: It was from reference gene primer amplification that nucleated cell counts were estimated. Sequenced by immunoSEQ multiplex PCR; TCRdb stores in-frame clones only, minus some. That table supplies the V and J calls and clone size; D and trimming were determined from the DNA. Altogether fewer than 200,000 clones are present, roughly 85% being singletons, with the ten largest covering 8% to 9%. Followed over time, Seattle patients had been enrolled while infection was active. V was clipped by 1 base and J by 2 bases, with 15 bases between them. The V gene's germline CDR1 is KGHSH and CDR2 LQKENI. The CDR3 length is 16 residues. The sample originates from a study of blood T cell repertoires in COVID-19. Study-level information: The cDNA or gDNA used as material had been derived from T cells, B-cell-depleted T cells, or PBMCs.

What was sequenced was peripheral blood. This receptor was taken from a woman in her sixties or seventies with COVID-19, enrolled during active disease. The rearrangement joins TRBV18 to TRBJ2-7; D may be TRBD2 (6 bases). Written as DNA, the CDR3 is TGTGCCAGCTCACCACTGACCCGCGGGACCACCTACGAGCAGTACTTC. It codes for CASSPLTRGTTYEQYF.